This T cell receptor (beta chain) is from a study of PD-1 blockade in classical Hodgkin lymphoma. Whole-study results and caveats: Prior to therapy, complete responders displayed diversity much like that of newly diagnosed patients. Repertoire difference causes, possibly disease activity or prior therapy, remain undefined.

Relapses following autologous stem cell transplantation were seen in all patients, with brentuximab vedotin exposure varying. When best responses were assessed, they were complete response, partial response or progressive disease. Per the germline V gene, CDR1 is MGHRA and CDR2 is YSYEKL. Trimming removed 5 bases from V and 8 bases from J, with 22 bases in between. There are 16 residues in the CDR3. Clones were sequenced by immunoSEQ multiplex PCR, and TCRdb holds only the in-frame ones, with some missing. The sample has 23,000 or so clones; 80% are singletons. This clone was seen only once. Its antigen is unknown.

The V and J genes are TRBV4-1 and TRBJ2-1; no reliable D call. The TCR sequence derives from a human donor with classical Hodgkin lymphoma. The sample here was peripheral blood mononuclear cells (PBMCs), taken at baseline. The CDR3 region has the DNA TGCGCCAGCAGCAACCCCGGGCGATCCAACCGCCATGAGCAGTTCTTC. Protein: CASSNPGRSNRHEQFF.